This entry is about one T cell receptor beta chain. The antigen is undetermined. Relative to the germline gene, one junction end is altered; a read error may explain this. The data were taken from a study of T cell responses to AZD1222 COVID-19 vaccine. Study summary: Pooling covered second doses at about 4 or about 12 weeks.

Overall study findings and caveats: Clonal diversity may have been underestimated, and the donors were mostly white British, with more females than males. Repertoire samples came only from after the peak T cell response. The study reported that nearly half of spike-specific TCRs target unmutated variant regions.

This CDR3 is built from 12 residues. Using immunoSEQ multiplex PCR, the repertoire was profiled, and TCRdb retains in-frame clones only, with some absent. Found here are just over 150,000 clones, roughly nine tenths of them singletons; the top ten hold 1.8%. The chain employs TRBV12-3 or TRBV12-4 and TRBJ2-1; the D is unclear. The TCR comes from an adult in good health. Sequencing was performed on peripheral blood, taken on day 0 of AZD1222 vaccination. This CDR3 reads CATGPRYSEQFF. The CDR3 coding sequence is TGTGCCACCGGCCCCAGGTACAGTGAGCAGTTCTTC.